The 30 T cell receptor beta chains below were found in one sample sequenced in a study of cytomegalovirus exposure and HLA in healthy donors. Primers: 60 Vbeta forward and 13 Jbeta reverse. TCRdb keeps only in-frame clones here, not all; method: immunoSEQ multiplex PCR. The data show some 180,000 clones, over 70% seen once. Source material: PBMCs. The receptors were sampled from a male donor in good health and CMV-seronegative.

This clone has just a few counts. This rearrangement joins TRBV27 to TRBJ1-2; D uncertain. This CDR3 is built from 14 residues. Germline CDR1 is MNHEY and CDR2 is SMNVEV (reference sequence). The V and J ends lost 4 bases and 6 bases respectively, with 15 bases between them. As DNA, the CDR3 is TGTGCCAGCAGTTCCTTAGCGGGAGGTGATGGCTACACCTTC. This gives the protein CASSSLAGGDGYTF.

The chain links TRBV6-5 to TRBJ2-5; possibly TRBD2 for D (5 bases). Germline CDR1 MNHEY, CDR2 SVGAGI. V lost 3 bases, J lost 9 bases, and 14 bases lay in between. The CDR3 is 13 residues long. Written as DNA, the CDR3 is TGTGCCAGCAGTTATAGGCGGGCCAATTCCCAGTACTTC. Its translation: CASSYRRANSQYF.

The CDR3 loop is CASSQEPSGGRGEKLFF. In nucleotides, the CDR3 is TGCGCCAGCAGCCAAGAGCCCTCTGGGGGCAGGGGTGAAAAACTGTTTTTT. The rearrangement links TRBV4-3 to TRBJ1-4; perhaps TRBD1 as D (6 bases). This CDR3 is 17 amino acids long. V was cut by 0 bases and J by 7 bases, with 18 bases left in between. CDR1 is LGHNA and CDR2 is YSLEER in the germline V gene.

The chain recombines TRBV7-8 with TRBJ2-3; 16 bases line up with TRBD2. The CDR3 extends over 17 amino acids. Looked up from germline, CDR1 is SGHVS and CDR2 is FQNEAQ. The V gene end was trimmed by 5 bases and the J gene end by 4 bases; junction bases not matched to a gene: 6. The CDR3 here is CASSGGTSGRAPDTQYF. In nucleotides, the CDR3 is TGTGCCAGCAGCGGAGGGACTAGCGGGAGGGCCCCAGATACGCAGTATTTT.

This rearrangement joins TRBV19 to TRBJ2-1, with TRBD1 matching 7 bases. The trim removed 1 base at V and 4 bases at J, leaving 1 base unmatched. The germline V gene encodes CDR1 LNHDA and CDR2 SQIVND (reference sequence). CDR3 length: 14 amino acids. The CDR3 sequence is CASSIGDSYNEQFF. The CDR3 region has the DNA TGTGCCAGTAGTATAGGGGACAGTTACAATGAGCAGTTCTTC.

V gene TRBV2 combines with J gene TRBJ2-3; D is unresolved. V dropped 6 bases and J dropped 6 bases, with 16 bases sitting between them. The length of the CDR3 is 14 residues. CDR1 and CDR2 (germline): SNHLY, FYNNEI. DNA of the CDR3: TGTGCCAGCAGCCTTTTACTGTCCGAGGATACGCAGTATTTT. Protein sequence: CASSLLLSEDTQYF.

The V and J genes are TRBV5-4 and TRBJ1-1; D not certain. Germline lookup yields CDR1 SGHNT and CDR2 YYREEE (reference sequence). This CDR3 contains 15 residues. Trimming cost V 0 bases and J 0 bases, with 9 bases left between them. Here the CDR3 reads CASSLGPIMNTEAFF. CDR3 in DNA: TGTGCCAGCAGCTTGGGGCCCATCATGAACACTGAAGCTTTCTTT.

This clone came up once. The chain links TRBV5-4 to TRBJ2-7, with 8 positions matching TRBD2. Germline-derived CDR1 and CDR2 are SGHNT and YYREEE (reference sequence). After removal of 4 bases from V and 7 bases from J, the junction contained 7 bases not matched to a gene. This CDR3 is 13 amino acids long. The DNA for the CDR3 is TGTGCCAGCAGCCCCCCCGGCGGGGGGGAGCAGTACTTC. The encoded protein is CASSPPGGGEQYF.

V usage is TRBV7-9 and J usage is TRBJ1-5; D unresolved. Trimming pared 3 bases from V and 5 bases from J, leaving 5 bases between. In germline, CDR1 is SEHNR, CDR2 FQNEAQ (reference sequence). CDR3 length: 12 residues. The CDR3 region is CASSLRYQPQHF. In nucleotides, the CDR3 is TGTGCCAGCAGCTTGCGGTATCAGCCCCAGCATTTT.

The chain links TRBV7-3 to TRBJ1-1, with D hard to call. The CDR3 covers 13 residues. Trimming pared 4 bases from V and 4 bases from J, leaving 10 bases between. CDR1 SGHTA and CDR2 FQGTGA come from the germline V gene. CDR3 residues: CASSSRPGTEAFF. For the CDR3, the DNA is TGTGCCAGCAGCTCAAGACCGGGCACTGAAGCTTTCTTT.

The genes are TRBV9 and TRBJ2-1, with a tentative D call TRBD2 (5 bases). Deletions cut 1 base from V and 7 bases from J, with 12 bases between. Looked up from germline, CDR1 is SGDLS and CDR2 is YYNGEE. The CDR3 runs 14 residues. The CDR3 DNA reads as TGTGCCAGCAGCGTAACTAGTTTAACGAATGAGCAGTTCTTC. It yields the protein CASSVTSLTNEQFF.

The rearrangement links TRBV9 to TRBJ1-1; the D is unclear. Germline V CDR1 and CDR2: SGDLS, YYNGEE. The V gene lost 5 bases and the J gene lost 1 base, with 9 bases spanning the gap. The CDR3 extends over 13 amino acids. The CDR3 is CASSFRWNTEAFF. The CDR3, as DNA: TGTGCCAGCAGTTTTAGATGGAACACTGAAGCTTTCTTT.

The J gene is TRBJ1-2, the V gene TRBV6-6; no clear D gene. Trimming took off 2 bases at V and 2 bases at J, with 9 bases between the two ends. CDR1 and CDR2 (germline): MNHNY, SVGAGI (reference sequence). The CDR3 has 14 residues. Here the CDR3 reads CASSYVRQNYGYTF. Written as DNA, the CDR3 is TGTGCCAGCAGTTACGTCAGGCAAAACTATGGCTACACCTTC.

The CDR3 is CASSLGVGGSNEQFF. The CDR3, as DNA: TGCGCCAGCAGCTTGGGGGTGGGAGGTTCCAATGAGCAGTTCTTC. The chain carries TRBV5-1 and TRBJ2-1; D may be TRBD2 (6 bases). Germline loops: CDR1 SGHRS, CDR2 YFSETQ. V was shortened by 0 bases and J by 6 bases, with 13 bases between the two germline ends. This CDR3 is 15 amino acids long. Supplemented by reference TRBV5-1 and TRBJ2-1, the full variable domain reads KAGVTQTPRYLIKTRGQQVTLSCSPISGHRSVSWYQQTPGQGLQFLFEYFSETQRNKGNFPGRFSGRQFSNSRSEMNVSTLELGDSALYLCASSLGVGGSNEQFFGPGTRLTVL.

This clone turned up a few times. V and J are TRBV7-2 and TRBJ2-7; D is possibly TRBD2 (6 bases). The CDR3 has 13 residues. The V gene lost 6 bases and the J gene lost 3 bases, with 12 bases spanning the gap. Germline CDR1 and CDR2: SGHTA and FQGNSA. CDR3 sequence reads: CASSGAGSYEQYF. The CDR3 coding sequence is TGTGCCAGCAGTGGGGCGGGGAGCTACGAGCAGTACTTC.

In the case of this clone: One end of the junction is discordant with germline, which a read error may explain. The CDR3 DNA is TGTGCCAGCAGGGAAGCGGGAGGTTACGCGGCAGATACGCAGTATTTT. It codes for CASREAGGYAADTQYF. The chain joins TRBV2 to TRBJ2-3; 9 bases agree with TRBD2. CDR1 and CDR2 (germline): SNHLY, FYNNEI. The CDR3 has 16 amino acids.

This CDR3 is CASSLAGDSGANVLTF. The CDR3 DNA is TGTGCCAGCAGTTTAGCGGGGGACTCTGGGGCCAACGTCCTGACTTTC. V and J are TRBV6-5 and TRBJ2-6; 9 bases map to TRBD2. Trimming took 4 bases from V and 0 from J; bases not matched to a gene: 1. Germline V CDR1 and CDR2: MNHEY, SVGAGI. The CDR3 covers 16 residues.

The V and J genes are TRBV6-5 and TRBJ2-3, with 7 bases lining up with TRBD2. Unmatched junction bases numbered 8, after V lost 6 bases and J lost 8 bases. The CDR3 is 13 residues long. CDR1 is MNHEY, CDR2 SVGAGI, per germline. Written as DNA, the CDR3 is TGTGCCAGCAGCAAAGGGACGGGAGGTACGCAGTATTTT. Residues: CASSKGTGGTQYF.

This chain joins TRBV6-6 and TRBJ2-7; possible D gene TRBD1, 7 bases. The germline V gene encodes CDR1 MNHNY and CDR2 SVGAGI (reference sequence). V lost 2 bases to trimming and J lost 2 bases, with 13 bases between them. CDR3 length: 15 amino acids. The CDR3 coding sequence is TGTGCCAGCAGTTACCAGGAGGGGGCCCCCTACGAGCAGTACTTC. Its translation: CASSYQEGAPYEQYF.

The chain carries TRBV2 and TRBJ1-3; a possible D gene is TRBD1 (6 bases). The CDR3 is 16 residues long. V lost 6 bases to trimming and J lost 2 bases, with 17 bases between them. CDR1 and CDR2 from the germline V gene are SNHLY and FYNNEI. The CDR3 loop reads CASSGVQGVAGNTIYF. CDR3 bases: TGTGCCAGCAGCGGGGTACAGGGAGTAGCTGGAAACACCATATATTTT. Full variable domain (remainder filled in from reference TRBV2 and TRBJ1-3): EPEVTQTPSHQVTQMGQEVILRCVPISNHLYFYWYRQILGQKVEFLVSFYNNEISEKSEIFDDQFSVERPDGSNFTLKIRSTKLEDSAMYFCASSGVQGVAGNTIYFGEGSWLTVV.

The rearrangement uses TRBV2 and TRBJ2-1; 12 bases map to TRBD2. CDR3 size: 14 residues. The J segment lost 4 bases and the V segment lost 8 bases, leaving 3 bases of the junction unmatched. Looked up from germline, CDR1 is SNHLY and CDR2 is FYNNEI. This chain's CDR3 is CASALAGGYNEQFF. CDR3 bases: TGTGCCAGCGCACTAGCGGGGGGATACAATGAGCAGTTCTTC.

The V and J genes are TRBV6-6 and TRBJ2-1; 8 positions agree with TRBD2. Germline CDR1 is MNHNY and CDR2 is SVGAGI (reference sequence). This CDR3 is 15 amino acids long. V was pared by 6 bases and J by 3 bases, with 7 bases of the junction left unmatched. CDR3 region: CASRSTSAYYNEQFF. CDR3 coding DNA: TGTGCCAGCAGATCGACTAGCGCGTACTACAATGAGCAGTTCTTC.

This clone was seen just once. The gene calls are TRBV7-9 and TRBJ2-1, with D perhaps matching TRBD1 (6 bases). Germline V gene data show CDR1 as SEHNR and CDR2 as FQNEAQ (reference sequence). This CDR3 contains 12 residues. Deletions cut 5 bases from V and 12 bases from J, with 14 bases between. The CDR3 region is CASSIDRLGQFF. CDR3 DNA sequence: TGTGCCAGCAGCATTGACAGGCTGGGGCAGTTCTTC.

The V call is TRBV7-2, the J call TRBJ2-5; D unclear. This CDR3 spans 13 amino acids. CDR1 is SGHTA and CDR2 is FQGNSA in the germline V gene. V was pared by 2 bases and J by 7 bases, with 11 bases between. DNA of the CDR3: TGTGCCAGCAGCTTACCCCGCCCGGGGACCCAGTACTTC. It is translated as CASSLPRPGTQYF.

The CDR3 region has the DNA TGTGCCAGTCGTAGGGCGACACGAGGAGGGGATACGCAGTATTTT. Translation: CASRRATRGGDTQYF. This chain joins TRBV19 and TRBJ2-3, with D possibly matching TRBD2 (6 bases). Germline CDR1 and CDR2: LNHDA and SQIVND (reference sequence). CDR3 length equals 15 residues. V was pared by 8 bases and J by 6 bases, with 21 bases between.

The V call is TRBV28, the J call TRBJ1-3; D ambiguous. Germline CDR1 MDHEN, CDR2 SYDVKM. The CDR3 extends over 14 amino acids. V lost 5 bases and J 3 bases, leaving 11 bases between the germline ends. The CDR3 DNA reads as TGTGCCAGCAGTCTCCGGGGTTTTGGAAACACCATATATTTT. Translation: CASSLRGFGNTIYF.

The chain joins TRBV27 to TRBJ2-7; D is unresolved. The germline gives CDR1 MNHEY, CDR2 SMNVEV (reference sequence). CDR3 size: 11 residues. V lost 8 bases and J lost 2, with 7 bases in between. CDR3 loop: CASGPPYEQYF. CDR3 sequence (DNA): TGTGCCAGCGGCCCCCCCTACGAGCAGTACTTC.

The chain links TRBV28 to TRBJ2-4, with 7 bases lining up with TRBD1. V dropped 2 bases and J dropped 7; count of bases not matched to a gene: 2. This CDR3 is built from 13 residues. Germline V gene data show CDR1 as MDHEN and CDR2 as SYDVKM. The CDR3 DNA reads TGTGCCAGCAGTTTAGAGGGGGCGAACATTCAGTACTTC. Its translation is CASSLEGANIQYF.

The rearrangement uses TRBV4-3 and TRBJ2-1, with 15 bases fitting TRBD2. The germline V gene has CDR1 LGHNA and CDR2 YSLEER. V lost 3 bases, J lost 3 bases, and 6 bases stayed unmatched. This CDR3 is 18 amino acids long. Here the CDR3 reads CASSQGTSGRTYYNEQFF. In DNA form, the CDR3 reads TGCGCCAGCAGCCAGGGGACTAGCGGGAGGACCTACTACAATGAGCAGTTCTTC.

As for this clone: Different DNA sequences within this sample yield the same CDR3. The V and J genes are TRBV12-5 and TRBJ2-7; TRBD1 aligns across 7 bases. The CDR3 extends over 12 amino acids. The germline CDR1 and CDR2 sequences are LGHNT and FRNRAP. Germline trimming cut 5 bases from V and 3 bases from J; bases unmatched to any gene: 1. The CDR3 loop reads CASGRDSYEQYF. The CDR3 coding sequence is TGTGCTAGTGGTAGGGACAGCTACGAGCAGTACTTC.